Following are 21 T cell receptor beta chains from one sample sequenced in a study of T cells in localized non-small cell lung cancer. Method: immunoSEQ multiplex PCR; TCRdb's copy keeps in-frame clones and lacks some. Of around 33,000 clones listed, approximately 80% were seen once; the top ten hold approximately 15%. The starting material was peripheral blood, obtained before any cancer treatment. These receptors came from a male donor aged 60 or older with stage III squamous cell lung carcinoma.

This chain joins TRBV6-6 and TRBJ2-7; 10 nucleotides agree with TRBD2. The CDR3 spans 15 residues. The germline V gene encodes CDR1 MNHNY and CDR2 SVGAGI (reference sequence). With V trimmed by 1 base and J by 0 bases, 0 bases remained unmatched. CDR3 bases: TGTGCCAGCAGTTACTTAGCGGGGGGCTCCTACGAGCAGTACTTC. Amino acid sequence: CASSYLAGGSYEQYF.

The CDR3 DNA reads as TGCGCCAGCAGCTTGTGGGGGTCCGAAGAAAAACTGTTTTTT. Amino acid sequence: CASSLWGSEEKLFF. V usage is TRBV5-1 and J usage is TRBJ1-4; possibly TRBD1 for D (5 bases). V was cut by 1 base and J by 8 bases, with 12 bases left in between. The germline CDR1 and CDR2 sequences are SGHRS and YFSETQ. The length of the CDR3 is 14 residues.

The rearrangement links TRBV18 to TRBJ2-4; possible D gene TRBD1, 6 bases. This CDR3 is 17 amino acids long. CDR1 and CDR2 from the germline V gene are KGHSH and LQKENI. V lost 0 bases and J 3 bases, leaving 15 bases between the germline ends. The CDR3 loop reads CASSPPPGVNDKNIQYF. CDR3 nucleotide sequence: TGTGCCAGCTCACCACCGCCAGGGGTCAATGACAAAAACATTCAGTACTTC.

This clone appeared a single time. The chain uses TRBV21-1 and TRBJ2-3; the table's D call of TRBD2 was not tested on the DNA. TRBV21-1 is described as a pseudogene. The CDR3 runs 18 residues. CDR3 DNA: TGTGCCAGCAGCAAAAGGGGGGTAGCGGGAGGGCCAGCAGATACGCAGTATTTT. Translating it yields CASSKRGVAGGPADTQYF.

This rearrangement joins TRBV4-1 to TRBJ2-5; possible D gene TRBD1, 5 bases. The germline CDR1 and CDR2 sequences are MGHRA and YSYEKL. The CDR3 runs 17 residues. Trimming took 1 base from V and 4 from J, leaving 19 bases between them. The CDR3 bases are TGCGCCAGCAGCCAAGGGGTTAGGGGAAGTAGGGGAGAGACCCAGTACTTC. Its translation is CASSQGVRGSRGETQYF.

J is TRBJ1-2 and V is TRBV6-1, with no clear D. Trimming cost V 6 bases and J 13 bases, with 15 bases left between them. The germline V gene has CDR1 MNHNS and CDR2 SASEGT. This CDR3 has 11 residues. The CDR3 here is CASRGSGRFTF. CDR3 DNA: TGTGCCAGCAGAGGTTCGGGCAGATTCACCTTC.

On this clone itself: At one of its ends the junction is not consistent with the germline gene, which may arise from a read error. V is TRBV4-1 and J is TRBJ1-3; TRBD1 matches at 9 bases. This CDR3 region has 17 residues. Germline CDR1 MGHRA, CDR2 YSYEKL. The CDR3 spells CASSQLDRGVYGSTIYF. The CDR3 DNA is TGCGCCAGCAGCCAACTGGACAGGGGAGTATATGGAAGCACCATATATTTT.

The CDR3, as DNA: TGTGCCAGCTCGGACAGAGCGAACACCGGGGAGCTGTTTTTT. Protein sequence: CASSDRANTGELFF. The rearrangement links TRBV6-4 to TRBJ2-2; D is perhaps TRBD1 (6 bases). The germline gives CDR1 MRHNA, CDR2 SNTAGT. The CDR3 has 14 amino acids. Trimming left V 8 bases short and J 0 bases short, with 10 bases between.

This chain joins TRBV5-1 and TRBJ2-3; TRBD2 might be the D (5 bases). CDR1 is SGHRS and CDR2 is YFSETQ in the germline V gene. V lost 3 bases, J lost 0 bases, and 8 bases lay in between. The CDR3 spans 14 residues. In DNA form, the CDR3 reads TGCGCCAGCAGCTGGAGGACTAGCACAGATACGCAGTATTTT. This sequence encodes CASSWRTSTDTQYF.

V gene TRBV9 combines with J gene TRBJ2-5; TRBD1 is a possible D gene (5 bases). The CDR3 has 14 residues. Germline CDR1 reads SGDLS; CDR2 reads YYNGEE. Trimming took off 4 bases at V and 2 bases at J, with 12 bases between the two ends. In DNA form, the CDR3 reads TGTGCCAGCAGCCCCAGGGTCCTACAAGAGACCCAGTACTTC. Translation gives CASSPRVLQETQYF. Drawing the rest from reference TRBV9 and TRBJ2-5, the complete variable domain is DSGVTQTPKHLITATGQRVTLRCSPRSGDLSVYWYQQSLDQGLQFLIQYYNGEERAKGNILERFSAQQFPDLHSELNLSSLELGDSALYFCASSPRVLQETQYFGPGTRLLVL.

The CDR3 is CASRRGGGRSGELFF. For the CDR3, the DNA is TGTGCCAGCAGGAGAGGTGGGGGGCGTAGCGGGGAGCTGTTTTTT. This chain joins TRBV6-5 and TRBJ2-2, with D perhaps given as TRBD1 or TRBD2 (6 bases each). CDR1 is MNHEY and CDR2 is SVGAGI in the germline V gene. This CDR3 is 15 amino acids long. Trimming took 6 bases from V and 7 from J, leaving 18 bases between them.

The rearrangement links TRBV6-1 to TRBJ1-5; TRBD1 aligns across 8 bases. V lost 7 bases, J lost 11 bases, and 16 bases stayed unmatched. The V gene's germline CDR1 is MNHNS and CDR2 SASEGT. The CDR3 is 15 amino acids. The CDR3 DNA follows: TGTGCCAGCAAGGCTGGTCCAGGGGGCTACTTGGCCCAGCATTTT. It yields the protein CASKAGPGGYLAQHF.

This rearrangement joins TRBV7-8 to TRBJ2-1, with D tentatively TRBD2 (5 bases). The germline gives CDR1 SGHVS, CDR2 FQNEAQ. The V end was cut by 5 bases, the J end by 5 bases, with 13 bases between. The CDR3 covers 14 residues. CDR3 protein: CASSPGSRNNEQFF. The CDR3 bases are TGTGCCAGCAGCCCGGGATCCCGCAACAATGAGCAGTTCTTC.

CDR3 DNA sequence: TGTGCCAGCAGTTACTCAGCAACTAATGAAAAACTGTTTTTT. Translated: CASSYSATNEKLFF. The J gene is TRBJ1-4, the V gene TRBV6-5; D ambiguous. Germline lookup yields CDR1 MNHEY and CDR2 SVGAGI. This CDR3 comprises 14 residues. Trimming took 0 bases from V and 0 from J, leaving 2 bases between them.

This clone has a single count. The rearrangement links TRBV19 to TRBJ2-1; 14 nucleotides agree with TRBD2. The CDR3 is made up of 17 amino acids. The J segment lost 4 bases and the V segment lost 3 bases, leaving 5 bases of the junction unmatched. CDR1 and CDR2 (germline): LNHDA, SQIVND (reference sequence). CDR3 sequence (DNA): TGTGCCAGTAGTATGGGACTAGCGGGAGTGGGGTACAATGAGCAGTTCTTC. Translating it yields CASSMGLAGVGYNEQFF.

V and J are TRBV19 and TRBJ2-7; 7 nucleotides align to TRBD1. This CDR3 is built from 15 residues. Germline V gene sequence: CDR1 LNHDA, CDR2 SQIVND (reference sequence). V shed 4 bases, J shed 3 bases, and the junction held 9 bases outside the gene matches. Here the CDR3 reads CASSTSRDSFYEQYF. CDR3 sequence (DNA): TGTGCCAGTAGTACATCTCGGGACAGCTTCTACGAGCAGTACTTC.

V and J are TRBV6-6 and TRBJ2-7, with D possibly being TRBD1 (6 bases). Germline values: CDR1 MNHNY, CDR2 SVGAGI (reference sequence). V was shortened by 5 bases and J by 2 bases, with 13 bases between the two germline ends. The CDR3 is 14 residues long. The CDR3 DNA reads as TGTGCCAGCAGTGACCAGACAGGACCCTACGAGCAGTACTTC. It translates to CASSDQTGPYEQYF.

This sequence joins TRBV7-9 and TRBJ2-5; D remains unclear. The V end lost 1 base, the J end lost 1 base, and 7 bases lay between the germline ends. The CDR3 totals 14 residues. Germline V gives CDR1 SEHNR, CDR2 FQNEAQ (reference sequence). CDR3 protein: CASSLVDSQETQYF. As DNA, the CDR3 is TGTGCCAGCAGCTTAGTAGACTCCCAAGAGACCCAGTACTTC. The entire variable domain, with the rest obtained from reference TRBV7-9 and TRBJ2-5, is as follows: DTGVSQNPRHKITKRGQNVTFRCDPISEHNRLYWYRQTLGQGPEFLTYFQNEAQLEKSRLLSDRFSAERPKGSFSTLEIQRTEQGDSAMYLCASSLVDSQETQYFGPGTRLLVL.

The genes are TRBV16 and TRBJ2-1, with unresolved D. V was cut by 0 bases and J by 4 bases, with 4 bases left in between. This CDR3 contains 13 residues. In germline, CDR1 is KGHSY, CDR2 FQNENV. The CDR3 here is CASSQSTYNEQFF. DNA of the CDR3: TGTGCCAGCAGCCAATCAACATACAATGAGCAGTTCTTC.

This clone was seen once. The chain is built from TRBV30 and TRBJ1-1; D is uncertain. The CDR3 sequence is 12 residues long. The germline gives CDR1 GTSNPN, CDR2 SVGIG (reference sequence). Trimming took off 2 bases at V and 6 bases at J, with 10 bases between the two ends. This CDR3 is CAWSSTVSEAFF. In DNA, the CDR3 is TGTGCCTGGAGTTCGACCGTTTCTGAAGCTTTCTTT.

The J gene is TRBJ1-1, the V gene TRBV7-9; D is perhaps TRBD1 (6 bases). V lost 5 bases to trimming and J lost 11 bases, with 18 bases between them. Looked up from germline, CDR1 is SEHNR and CDR2 is FQNEAQ (reference sequence). CDR3 length equals 13 residues. Here the CDR3 reads CASSPVAGAGAFF. CDR3 DNA: TGTGCCAGCAGCCCAGTGGCAGGGGCTGGGGCTTTCTTT.